The present T cell receptor (beta chain) was sequenced within a study of technical replicates of blood from a few donors. Germline V gene sequence: CDR1 MNHNS, CDR2 SASEGT. The germline V and J ends were trimmed by 7 bases and 3 bases, with 13 bases remaining between them. There are 14 residues in the CDR3. Profiled with immunoSEQ multiplex PCR; TCRdb holds only in-frame clones, not every one. This sample has 90,000 to 100,000 clones, with about 95% found just once. The gene calls are TRBV6-1 and TRBJ1-5, with D tentatively TRBD1 (6 bases). The receptor was derived from a human donor in good health. The source material was T cells isolated from PBMCs. This chain's CDR3 is CASIIGGVNQPQHF. CDR3 bases: TGTGCCAGCATAATTGGGGGCGTCAATCAGCCCCAGCATTTT.